Shown below are 2 T cell receptor beta chains from a single sample sequenced in a study of beta chain features in type 1 diabetes. Expressed TCRB transcripts got sequenced, as all isolated RNA was reverse transcribed. Profiled with immunoSEQ multiplex PCR; TCRdb holds only in-frame clones, not every one. Of roughly 300,000 clones listed, 14% are singletons. Sequenced input: central memory CD4+ T cells from blood. These receptor sequences come from a man aged 25-40 years in good health.

This clone was recorded many times. This chain links TRBV10-3 with TRBJ2-7; 9 bases align to TRBD1. Per germline, CDR1 ENHRY and CDR2 SYGVKD. CDR3 length: 13 residues. After removal of 8 bases from V and 9 bases from J, the junction contained 11 bases not matched to a gene. The DNA for the CDR3 is TGTGCCATCTCTGAGGGGACAGGGCAATCGCAGTACTTC. Translated, it gives CAISEGTGQSQYF.

The chain employs TRBV6-1 and TRBJ2-7, with TRBD1 identical over 8 bases. V shed 4 bases, J shed 3 bases, and the junction held 11 bases outside the gene matches. The CDR3 extends over 16 amino acids. Per the germline V gene, CDR1 is MNHNS and CDR2 is SASEGT. As DNA, the CDR3 is TGTGCCAGCAGTGGGAGAACCGGGACAGGTTACTACGAGCAGTACTTC. Protein: CASSGRTGTGYYEQYF.